Listed here are 11 T cell receptor beta chains from one sample, sequenced in a study of T cell responses to AZD1222 COVID-19 vaccine. TCRdb's table, derived via immunoSEQ multiplex PCR, lists solely in-frame clones and lacks some. Of about 92,000 clones listed, roughly 88% were seen once; the top ten hold 10%. The specimen comprised peripheral blood, sampled on day 0 of MenACWY control vaccination. These receptors all come from an adult in good health.

Notes on this clone: At one end the junction does not follow the germline gene, possibly because of a read error. This sequence joins TRBV10-3 and TRBJ2-7; TRBD1 agrees at 9 bases. Germline V gene lookup returns CDR1 ENHRY and CDR2 SYGVKD. The CDR3 loop spans 14 amino acids. For the CDR3, the DNA is TGTGCCATCAGTGAGGACCGGGACAGGGACCCTTGTTTCTTC. Its protein product is CAISEDRDRDPCFF.

J is TRBJ2-2 and V is TRBV27; D is unclear. The V end was cut by 4 bases, the J end by 5 bases, with 11 bases between. The CDR3 sequence is 14 residues long. The germline gives CDR1 MNHEY, CDR2 SMNVEV (reference sequence). The CDR3: CASSWATVTGELFF. The CDR3 bases are TGTGCCAGCAGTTGGGCGACTGTGACCGGGGAGCTGTTTTTT.

The chain has TRBV3-1 (or the pseudogene TRBV3-2) and TRBJ1-2; 7 bases are a match to TRBD1. After removal of 8 bases from V and 2 bases from J, the junction contained 5 bases not matched to a gene. The CDR3 spans 13 residues. Germline CDR1 LGHDT, CDR2 YNNKEL (reference sequence). CDR3 coding DNA: TGTGCCAGCCGGACAGGCCTAAACTATGGCTACACCTTC. This sequence encodes CASRTGLNYGYTF.

Written as DNA, the CDR3 is TGTGCCAGCAGTCAGGACCGTAGCGGTCAGCCCCAGCATTTT. It encodes CASSQDRSGQPQHF. The chain employs TRBV6-5 and TRBJ1-5; D ambiguous. The CDR3 covers 14 residues. Germline lookup yields CDR1 MNHEY and CDR2 SVGAGI. V lost 5 bases and J lost 6, with 14 bases in between.

This sequence joins TRBV5-1 and TRBJ1-1; D gene ambiguous. The V end was cut by 1 base, the J end by 0 bases, with 13 bases between. The germline CDR1 and CDR2 sequences are SGHRS and YFSETQ. The CDR3 totals 16 residues. In DNA form, the CDR3 reads TGCGCCAGCAGCTTGACGAGTGTCAGGATGAACACTGAAGCTTTCTTT. As protein: CASSLTSVRMNTEAFF.

The genes are TRBV9 and TRBJ2-2, with 9 bases that match TRBD1. The CDR3 length is 17 residues. Germline V gene sequence: CDR1 SGDLS, CDR2 YYNGEE. Losses at the gene ends were 4 bases for V and 0 bases for J; bases not matched to a gene: 7. The CDR3 reads CASSPYRQGANTGELFF. In DNA, the CDR3 is TGTGCCAGCAGCCCTTACCGACAGGGGGCGAACACCGGGGAGCTGTTTTTT.

As concerns this clone: One end of the junction is discordant with germline, which a read error may explain. The chain uses TRBV6-1 and TRBJ2-7, with 7 bases lining up with TRBD1. Germline V lookup: CDR1 MNHNS, CDR2 SASEGT. There are 13 residues in the CDR3. This chain's CDR3 is CASSERGDRALHF. The CDR3 DNA is TGTGCCAGCAGTGAAAGGGGAGACAGGGCTTTACACTTC.

This chain connects TRBV6-5 to TRBJ1-5, with a possible D match to TRBD1 (6 bases). Germline V gene data show CDR1 as MNHEY and CDR2 as SVGAGI. CDR3 length equals 14 residues. V was trimmed by 10 bases and J by 4 bases, leaving 17 bases between them. In DNA, the CDR3 is TGTGCCATACAGGGAGCCCCGGGGAATCAGCCCCAGCATTTT. Translating it yields CAIQGAPGNQPQHF.

This clone is a singleton in its sample. The V and J genes are TRBV15 and TRBJ2-3; perhaps D is TRBD1 or TRBD2 (5 bases each). The CDR3 extends over 15 amino acids. Trimming removed 0 bases at V and 2 bases at J, with 9 bases between. Germline values: CDR1 LNHNV, CDR2 YYDKDF (reference sequence). The CDR3 here is CATSRDGTVTDTQYF. The CDR3 DNA reads TGTGCCACCAGCAGAGACGGGACGGTCACAGATACGCAGTATTTT. Together with reference TRBV15 and TRBJ2-3, the CDR3 gives the full variable domain: DAMVIQNPRYQVTQFGKPVTLSCSQTLNHNVMYWYQQKSSQAPKLLFHYYDKDFNNEADTPDNFQSRRPNTSFCFLDIRSPGLGDTAMYLCATSRDGTVTDTQYFGPGTRLTVL.

The chain carries TRBV11-2 and TRBJ2-7; D gene unclear. The germline gives CDR1 SGHAT, CDR2 FQNNGV. V was pared by 1 base and J by 5 bases, with 12 bases between. The CDR3 totals 14 residues. The CDR3 nucleotides read TGTGCCAGCAGCTTAGCCCCCAGTCCCAACGAGCAGTACTTC. Translation: CASSLAPSPNEQYF. The full variable domain, rest sourced from reference TRBV11-2 and TRBJ2-7, is EAGVAQSPRYKIIEKRQSVAFWCNPISGHATLYWYQQILGQGPKLLIQFQNNGVVDDSQLPKDRFSAERLKGVDSTLKIQPAKLEDSAVYLCASSLAPSPNEQYFGPGTRLTVT.

This chain uses TRBV7-8 with TRBJ1-2, with D unresolved. V lost 4 bases to trimming and J lost 7 bases, with 19 bases between them. CDR1 and CDR2 (germline): SGHVS, FQNEAQ. The CDR3 has 15 residues. The CDR3 region has the DNA TGTGCCAGCAGCTCCCTCCCCGCGGCGGGGTCTGGCTACACCTTC. Translated, it gives CASSSLPAAGSGYTF.